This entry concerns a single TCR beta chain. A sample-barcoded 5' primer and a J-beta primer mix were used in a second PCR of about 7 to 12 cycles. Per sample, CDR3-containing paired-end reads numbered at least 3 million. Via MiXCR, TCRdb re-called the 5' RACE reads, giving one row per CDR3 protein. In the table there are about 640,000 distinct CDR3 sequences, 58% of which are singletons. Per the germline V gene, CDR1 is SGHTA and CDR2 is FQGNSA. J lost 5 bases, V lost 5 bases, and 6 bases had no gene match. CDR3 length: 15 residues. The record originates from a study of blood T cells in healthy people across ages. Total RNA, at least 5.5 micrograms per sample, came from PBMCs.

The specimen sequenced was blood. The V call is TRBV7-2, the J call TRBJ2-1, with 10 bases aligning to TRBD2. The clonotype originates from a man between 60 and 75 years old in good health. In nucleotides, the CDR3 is TGTGCCAGCAGCCCGTCTAGCGGGGGCAACAATGAGCAGTTCTTC. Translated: CASSPSSGGNNEQFF.